A single T cell receptor beta chain is shown here with its context. The CDR3 sequence is 15 residues long. J was trimmed by 3 bases and V by 2 bases; bases with no gene match: 0. CDR1 and CDR2 (germline): KGHSH, LQKENI. Repertoires were generated with immunoSEQ multiplex PCR, while TCRdb's copy carries only in-frame clones and drops some. Of about 150,000 clones listed, more than 80% are singletons. This entry is derived from a study of blood T cell repertoires in COVID-19. Turning to the study itself: The analysed material was cDNA or gDNA that came from T cells, B-cell-depleted T cells, or PBMCs.

Input material: peripheral blood. The rearrangement uses TRBV18 and TRBJ2-2, with 10 nucleotides matching TRBD2. The receptor was isolated from a man younger than 30 with COVID-19, enrolled during active disease. CDR3 region: CASSPSGRDTGELFF. CDR3 nucleotides: TGTGCCAGCTCACCAAGCGGGAGGGACACCGGGGAGCTGTTTTTT.